This T cell receptor (beta chain) comes out of a study of CD8 T cells in ankylosing spondylitis. Study results and limitations: In reactive arthritis synovial fluid and blood, some motif variants had been reported before. For ankylosing spondylitis blood, a TCR beta motif of several highly homologous variants appeared characteristic. Disease-linked clones reportedly concentrated significantly in matched ankylosing spondylitis synovial fluid.

TCRdb itself ran the 5' RACE reads through MiXCR, one entry per CDR3 protein. The top ten hold under 50% of the sample, which has around 28,000 distinct CDR3 sequences, less than 40% seen once. Turning to this clonotype: Antigen unknown.

This sequence originates from a male donor with ankylosing spondylitis. Sequenced material: synovial fluid, either unsorted or a sorted T cell fraction (not recorded which).

The CDR3 DNA is TGCAGTGCTAGATGTCCTTTACCGCCTGAGCAGTTCTTC. It is translated as CSARCPLPPEQFF. V is TRBV20-1 and J is TRBJ2-1, with D uncertain. Trimming took off 2 bases at V and 9 bases at J, with 14 bases between the two ends. This CDR3 is built from 13 residues. In germline, CDR1 is DFQATT, CDR2 SNEGSKA (reference sequence).